These 20 T cell receptor beta chains originate from one sample sequenced in a study of blood T cell repertoires in COVID-19. Only in-frame clones appear in the TCRdb table, and some are missing; sequencing was by immunoSEQ multiplex PCR. The data contain around 470,000 clones, 90% of them singletons. Sequencing was done on a sample of PBMCs or T cells enriched from blood (not recorded which). These receptors came from a man aged 18-30 years who had recovered from COVID-19.

This chain joins TRBV3-1 (or the pseudogene TRBV3-2) and TRBJ1-2; 11 bases map to TRBD1. The CDR3 loop spans 15 amino acids. In germline, CDR1 is LGHDT, CDR2 YNNKEL (reference sequence). After removal of 4 bases from V and 4 bases from J, the junction contained 5 bases not matched to a gene. CDR3 amino acids: CASSLGTGGPYGYTF. The DNA for the CDR3 is TGTGCCAGCAGCCTTGGGACAGGGGGACCCTATGGCTACACCTTC.

The chain couples TRBV19 to TRBJ2-1; 9 bases are shared with TRBD2. V lost 6 bases, J lost 7 bases, and 7 bases stayed unmatched. The germline gives CDR1 LNHDA, CDR2 SQIVND (reference sequence). The CDR3 has 14 amino acids. CDR3 in amino acids: CASRVREGQNEQFF. Written as DNA, the CDR3 is TGTGCCAGTAGGGTGCGGGAGGGCCAGAATGAGCAGTTCTTC.

In DNA, the CDR3 is TGTGCCAGCGGCCAGGATATGGGCTACACCTTC. It is translated as CASGQDMGYTF. The chain is built from TRBV2 and TRBJ1-2; D call uncertain. Germline values: CDR1 SNHLY, CDR2 FYNNEI. The germline V and J ends were trimmed by 8 bases and 8 bases, with 12 bases remaining between them. CDR3 length: 11 residues.

The chain uses TRBV19 and TRBJ1-2; 8 bases agree with TRBD1. The length of the CDR3 is 13 residues. V lost 5 bases, J lost 4 bases, and 3 bases stayed unmatched. Per germline, CDR1 LNHDA and CDR2 SQIVND (reference sequence). The CDR3 loop is CASSPGQGYGYTF. CDR3 coding DNA: TGTGCCAGTAGTCCCGGACAGGGCTATGGCTACACCTTC.

This chain connects TRBV28 to TRBJ2-5, with 9 positions matching TRBD2. CDR1 is MDHEN, CDR2 SYDVKM, per germline. J was trimmed by 5 bases and V by 7 bases; bases with no gene match: 8. The CDR3 length is 14 residues. CDR3 region: CASISSGRWETQYF. The CDR3 nucleotides read TGTGCCAGCATATCCAGCGGGAGGTGGGAGACCCAGTACTTC.

V gene TRBV24-1 combines with J gene TRBJ1-5; D ambiguous. In germline, CDR1 is KGHDR, CDR2 SFDVKD. V shed 11 bases and J shed 11 bases, with 9 bases lying between them. The CDR3 consists of 9 residues. DNA for the CDR3: TGTGCCATTATGGAGACCCAGCATTTT. This sequence encodes CAIMETQHF.

This clone appeared once. Other DNA sequences of this sample code for an identical CDR3. The chain employs TRBV5-1 and TRBJ1-1; tentatively, D is TRBD1 (6 bases). Deletions cut 0 bases from V and 0 bases from J, with 12 bases between. The CDR3 contains 16 residues. The germline gives CDR1 SGHRS, CDR2 YFSETQ. This chain's CDR3 is CASSLEQGGVNTEAFF. Written as DNA, the CDR3 is TGCGCCAGCAGCTTGGAACAGGGTGGGGTGAACACTGAAGCTTTCTTT.

The rearrangement uses TRBV6-5 and TRBJ1-1; D remains ambiguous. The ends were cut back, 0 bases at V and 4 bases at J, with 12 bases in the middle. The germline CDR1 and CDR2 sequences are MNHEY and SVGAGI. CDR3 size: 15 residues. CDR3 loop: CASSYSREGSTEAFF. In DNA, the CDR3 is TGTGCCAGCAGTTACTCGAGGGAGGGATCCACTGAAGCTTTCTTT.

The J gene is TRBJ2-2, the V gene TRBV28; 7 bases line up with TRBD1. J lost 13 bases, V lost 5 bases, and 13 bases had no gene match. CDR3 length: 14 amino acids. Germline CDR1 reads MDHEN; CDR2 reads SYDVKM. DNA for the CDR3: TGTGCCAGCAGTACCTCCCGACAGGGTGGAAGGCTGTTTTTT. Its protein product is CASSTSRQGGRLFF.

The chain is built from TRBV7-8 and TRBJ2-3; 8 bases map to TRBD2. The length of the CDR3 is 15 residues. CDR1 is SGHVS, CDR2 FQNEAQ, per germline. V shed 5 bases and J 4 bases; nucleotides not matched to a gene: 8. The CDR3 region has the DNA TGTGCCAGCAGCCGAGAGCGGGGGACCGCAGATACGCAGTATTTT. It codes for CASSRERGTADTQYF. Variable domain in full (rest from reference TRBV7-8 and TRBJ2-3): GAGVSQSPRYKVAKRGQDVALRCDPISGHVSLFWYQQALGQGPEFLTYFQNEAQLDKSGLPSDRFFAERPEGSVSTLKIQRTQQEDSAVYLCASSRERGTADTQYFGPGTRLTVL.

The gene calls are TRBV6-5 and TRBJ1-1; TRBD1 might be the D (6 bases). Germline CDR1 is MNHEY and CDR2 is SVGAGI. Trimming took 0 bases from V and 4 from J, leaving 12 bases between them. The CDR3 has 15 amino acids. The CDR3 sequence is CASSYSSGDGTEAFF. The CDR3, as DNA: TGTGCCAGCAGTTACTCGTCAGGGGATGGCACTGAAGCTTTCTTT.

The chain combines TRBV3-1 (or the pseudogene TRBV3-2) with TRBJ1-4; perhaps TRBD1 as D (5 bases). The germline CDR1 and CDR2 sequences are LGHDT and YNNKEL (reference sequence). CDR3 size: 13 residues. Trimming stripped 1 base from V and 8 bases from J, with 8 bases between. In DNA, the CDR3 is TGTGCCAGCAGCCAAGTCCGGGGGGAAAAACTGTTTTTT. Translation: CASSQVRGEKLFF.

V usage is TRBV21-1 and J usage is TRBJ2-7; TRBD1 reflects the table's D call only, with no check against the DNA. TRBV21-1 is a pseudogene locus. This CDR3 comprises 14 residues. For the CDR3, the DNA is TGTGCCAGCCTCACAGTCCTTGGTCTTTACGAGCAGTACTTC. Protein: CASLTVLGLYEQYF.

V and J are TRBV5-1 and TRBJ2-1; D is perhaps TRBD2 (5 bases). Germline CDR1 and CDR2: SGHRS and YFSETQ. This CDR3 region has 14 residues. V was trimmed by 0 bases and J by 10 bases, leaving 14 bases between them. This CDR3 is CASSLGGKSGEQFF. Here the CDR3 DNA reads TGCGCCAGCAGCTTGGGTGGGAAGTCGGGGGAGCAGTTCTTC. Filled out from reference TRBV5-1 and TRBJ2-1, the complete variable domain reads KAGVTQTPRYLIKTRGQQVTLSCSPISGHRSVSWYQQTPGQGLQFLFEYFSETQRNKGNFPGRFSGRQFSNSRSEMNVSTLELGDSALYLCASSLGGKSGEQFFGPGTRLTVL.

As DNA, the CDR3 is TGTGCCAGCAGCGTAGGGACACAGGGAGAAGCTTTCTTT. Protein: CASSVGTQGEAFF. This chain links TRBV9 with TRBJ1-1, with D perhaps matching TRBD1 (6 bases). The CDR3 has 13 amino acids. From germline, CDR1 is SGDLS and CDR2 YYNGEE. The V gene lost 0 bases and the J gene lost 8 bases, with 11 bases spanning the gap.

The chain recombines TRBV6-5 with TRBJ1-5; D is undetermined. V lost 5 bases and J lost 1, with 9 bases in between. The CDR3 is 14 amino acids. Germline V gene sequence: CDR1 MNHEY, CDR2 SVGAGI. DNA for the CDR3: TGTGCCAGCAGTCCGACTAGGAGCAATCAGCCCCAGCATTTT. The encoded protein is CASSPTRSNQPQHF.

V gene TRBV6-1 combines with J gene TRBJ2-7; TRBD2 matches at 7 bases. The CDR3 has 16 amino acids. The ends lost 2 bases at V and 7 bases at J; junction bases unmatched: 14. Germline values: CDR1 MNHNS, CDR2 SASEGT. The CDR3 protein is CASSEPSGGGPREQYF. CDR3 DNA sequence: TGTGCCAGCAGTGAACCCTCTGGGGGAGGGCCGAGGGAGCAGTACTTC.

The rearrangement joins TRBV5-8 to TRBJ1-1, with D unclear. Germline lookup yields CDR1 SGHTS and CDR2 YDEGEE. There are 14 residues in the CDR3. V dropped 6 bases and J dropped 7 bases, with 19 bases sitting between them. The CDR3 region has the DNA TGTGCCAGCACTAGTCGCGACACGGGAGATGAAGCTTTCTTT. It yields the protein CASTSRDTGDEAFF. The full variable domain, with the rest looked up from reference TRBV5-8 and TRBJ1-1, is EAGVTQSPTHLIKTRGQQATLRCSPISGHTSVYWYQQALGLGLQFLLWYDEGEERNRGNFPPRFSGRQFPNYSSELNVNALELEDSALYLCASTSRDTGDEAFFGQGTRLTVV.

V is TRBV3-1 (or the pseudogene TRBV3-2) and J is TRBJ2-7; TRBD2 agrees at 11 bases. In germline, CDR1 is LGHDT, CDR2 YNNKEL (reference sequence). There are 16 residues in the CDR3. J was trimmed by 6 bases and V by 1 base; bases with no gene match: 8. CDR3 region: CASSQVDSGRAAEQYF. CDR3 coding DNA: TGTGCCAGCAGCCAAGTGGATAGCGGGAGGGCCGCCGAGCAGTACTTC.

CDR3 sequence reads: CASFRSRRDRGSSTNEKLFF. The CDR3 bases are TGTGCCAGCTTTCGCTCACGAAGGGACAGGGGATCGTCAACTAATGAAAAACTGTTTTTT. This chain uses TRBV9 with TRBJ1-4, with TRBD1 matching over 10 bases. There are 20 residues in the CDR3. The V gene end was trimmed by 7 bases and the J gene end by 0 bases; junction bases not matched to a gene: 18. Germline V gene lookup returns CDR1 SGDLS and CDR2 YYNGEE. Full variable domain (rest looked up from reference TRBV9 and TRBJ1-4): DSGVTQTPKHLITATGQRVTLRCSPRSGDLSVYWYQQSLDQGLQFLIQYYNGEERAKGNILERFSAQQFPDLHSELNLSSLELGDSALYFCASFRSRRDRGSSTNEKLFFGSGTQLSVL.